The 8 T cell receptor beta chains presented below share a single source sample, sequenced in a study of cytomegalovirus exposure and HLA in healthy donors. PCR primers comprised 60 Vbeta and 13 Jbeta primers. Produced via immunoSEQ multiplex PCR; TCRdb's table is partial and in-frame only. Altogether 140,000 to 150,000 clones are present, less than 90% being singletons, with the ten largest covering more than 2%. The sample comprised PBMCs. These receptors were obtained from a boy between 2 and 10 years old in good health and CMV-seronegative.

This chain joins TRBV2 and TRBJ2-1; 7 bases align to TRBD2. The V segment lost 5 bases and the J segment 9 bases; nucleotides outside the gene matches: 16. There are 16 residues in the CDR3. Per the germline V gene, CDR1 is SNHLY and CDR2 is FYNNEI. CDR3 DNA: TGTGCCAGCAGTACCTTGCGGGGGTCGCCCCCGGGTGAGCAGTTCTTC. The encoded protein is CASSTLRGSPPGEQFF.

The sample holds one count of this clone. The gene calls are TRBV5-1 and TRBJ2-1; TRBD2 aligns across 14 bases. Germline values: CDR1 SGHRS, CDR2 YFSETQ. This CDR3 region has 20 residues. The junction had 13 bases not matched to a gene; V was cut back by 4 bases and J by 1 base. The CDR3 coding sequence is TGCGCCAGCAGCCCCGGGACTAGCGGGAGACGGCGAGCGTCCTACAATGAGCAGTTCTTC. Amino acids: CASSPGTSGRRRASYNEQFF. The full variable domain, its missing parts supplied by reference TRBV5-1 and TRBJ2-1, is KAGVTQTPRYLIKTRGQQVTLSCSPISGHRSVSWYQQTPGQGLQFLFEYFSETQRNKGNFPGRFSGRQFSNSRSEMNVSTLELGDSALYLCASSPGTSGRRRASYNEQFFGPGTRLTVL.

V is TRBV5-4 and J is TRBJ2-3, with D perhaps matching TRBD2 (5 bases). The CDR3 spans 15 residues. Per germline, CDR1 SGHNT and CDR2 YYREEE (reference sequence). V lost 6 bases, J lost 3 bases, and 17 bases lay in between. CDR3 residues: CASNKDLGGTDTQYF. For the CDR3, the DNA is TGTGCCAGCAACAAGGACTTGGGTGGGACAGATACGCAGTATTTT.

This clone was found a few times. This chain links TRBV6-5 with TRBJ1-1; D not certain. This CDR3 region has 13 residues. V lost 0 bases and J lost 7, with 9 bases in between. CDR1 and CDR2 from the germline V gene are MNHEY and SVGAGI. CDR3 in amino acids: CASSYSRHFEAFF. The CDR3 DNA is TGTGCCAGCAGTTACTCGAGACACTTTGAAGCTTTCTTT.

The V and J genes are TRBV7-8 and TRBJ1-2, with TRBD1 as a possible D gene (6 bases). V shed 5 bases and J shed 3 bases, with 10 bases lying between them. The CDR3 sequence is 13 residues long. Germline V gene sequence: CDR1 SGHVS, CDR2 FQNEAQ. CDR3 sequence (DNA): TGTGCCAGCAGCGAGGGACAATACTATGGCTACACCTTC. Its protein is CASSEGQYYGYTF.

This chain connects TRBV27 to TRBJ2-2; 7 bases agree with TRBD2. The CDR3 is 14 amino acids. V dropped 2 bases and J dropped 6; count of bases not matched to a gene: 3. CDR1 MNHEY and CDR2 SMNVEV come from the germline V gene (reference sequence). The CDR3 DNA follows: TGTGCCAGCAGTTTAAAAGGGAGGGCCGGGGAGCTGTTTTTT. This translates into CASSLKGRAGELFF.

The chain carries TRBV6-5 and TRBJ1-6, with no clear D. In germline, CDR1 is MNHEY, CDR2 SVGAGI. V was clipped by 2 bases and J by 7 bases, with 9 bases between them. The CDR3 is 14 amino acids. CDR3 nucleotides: TGTGCCAGCAGTTACGGGGAGTTCAATTCACCCCTCCACTTT. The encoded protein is CASSYGEFNSPLHF.

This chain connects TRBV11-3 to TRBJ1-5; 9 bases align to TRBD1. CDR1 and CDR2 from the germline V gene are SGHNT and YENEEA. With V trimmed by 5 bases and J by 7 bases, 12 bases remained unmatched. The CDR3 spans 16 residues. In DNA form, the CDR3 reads TGTGCCAGCAGCCTTTGGAACAGGGGGCGAGGGCAGCCCCAGCATTTT. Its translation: CASSLWNRGRGQPQHF.